Listed below are T cell receptor beta chains from one sample, sequenced in a study of blood T cell repertoires in COVID-19. Using immunoSEQ multiplex PCR, the repertoire was profiled, and TCRdb retains in-frame clones only, with some absent. The sample lists more than 200,000 clones, less than 85% occurring once. The sample taken for sequencing was PBMCs or T cells enriched from blood (not recorded which). The receptors come from a man aged 55 to 70 who had recovered from COVID-19. CDR3s include the opening cysteine and the closing phenylalanine or tryptophan. Fields, in order: CDR3 DNA, CDR3 protein, D gene, J gene, V gene, clone size. The D gene is left open where the match is weak. Only part of the rows carry a size: once, few, many, or a class if the clone is expanded.

TGCAGCGGATTAGCGGGGACGAACACCGGGGAGCTGTTTTTT	CSGLAGTNTGELFF	TRBD2	TRBJ2-2	TRBV29-1	-
TGTGCCAGTTCTAGAAGGGGGTACACAGATACGCAGTATTTT	CASSRRGYTDTQYF	-	TRBJ2-3	TRBV19	-
TGTGCCAGCAGCTTAGGGGCAGGGGCAGCGGACGAGCAGTACTTC	CASSLGAGAADEQYF	-	TRBJ2-7	TRBV5-6	-
TGTGCCAGCTCACCCGCGACGGGGGCCTACGAGCAGTACTTC	CASSPATGAYEQYF	-	TRBJ2-7	TRBV18	-
TGTGCCATCAGTGACCTTCTAGAGGGAGAGACCCAGTACTTC	CAISDLLEGETQYF	-	TRBJ2-5	TRBV10-3	once
TGTGCCAGCAGCCTCACGGGGGGGATGCAGGCTTTGGAGGAAAAACTGTTTTTT	CASSLTGGMQALEEKLFF	-	TRBJ1-4	TRBV27	-
TGTGCCAGCAGTGAGATTCCGGGACTAGCGTATGAGCAGTACTTC	CASSEIPGLAYEQYF	TRBD2	TRBJ2-7	TRBV6-1	-
TGTGCCAGCAGCCATCCCCAGGACAAAAACATTCAGTACTTC	CASSHPQDKNIQYF	-	TRBJ2-4	TRBV7-2	-
TGCGCCAGCAGCTTGGATCCCTGGACAGGAGTAAATCAGCCCCAGCATTTT	CASSLDPWTGVNQPQHF	TRBD1	TRBJ1-5	TRBV5-1	-
TGTGCCATCAGTCTTATAACCGGGACAGTTAATGAAAAACTGTTTTTT	CAISLITGTVNEKLFF	TRBD1	TRBJ1-4	TRBV10-3	-
TGTGCCAGCAGCGACAGGGTGAGGTCTAACTATGGCTACACCTTC	CASSDRVRSNYGYTF	TRBD1	TRBJ1-2	TRBV6-5	-
TGTGCCAGCAGCTTATTCGAATACACGTCTGACGAGCAGTACTTC	CASSLFEYTSDEQYF	-	TRBJ2-7	TRBV7-9	-
TGTGCCAGCAGCTTTGTTTTAGGCCGTGAGGCATCCTACGAGCAGTACTTC	CASSFVLGREASYEQYF	-	TRBJ2-7	TRBV5-8	-
TGCGCCAGCAGCCTAGGGGATCAGCCCCAGCATTTT	CASSLGDQPQHF	-	TRBJ1-5	TRBV10-2	few
TGTGCCAGCAGTTCGTCCGGACAGTTAAAGGATTCACCCCTCCACTTT	CASSSSGQLKDSPLHF	-	TRBJ1-6	TRBV6-5	-
TGTGCCAGCAGCTTATCCCCCGCCCCGGGGGGGAATCAGCCCCAGCATTTT	CASSLSPAPGGNQPQHF	-	TRBJ1-5	TRBV11-2	-
TGTGCCAGCTCACCACCCGGGACAGGGTATTCCTACGAGCAGTACTTC	CASSPPGTGYSYEQYF	TRBD1	TRBJ2-7	TRBV18	-
TGCAGCGTTCCTGACAGAATCTATGGCTACACCTTC	CSVPDRIYGYTF	-	TRBJ1-2	TRBV29-1	-
TGCGCCAGCAGCGTCCCTCAGGGGAGCACTGAAGCTTTCTTT	CASSVPQGSTEAFF	-	TRBJ1-1	TRBV5-1	-
TGTGCCACCAAAGGGGGGGGGCCTTCGACTGGAAACACCATATATTTT	CATKGGGPSTGNTIYF	-	TRBJ1-3	TRBV10-3	few
TGCGCCAGCAGCTTAGGACTAGCGGGGGACTCCTACGAGCAGTACTTC	CASSLGLAGDSYEQYF	TRBD2	TRBJ2-7	TRBV5-1	-
TGTGCCAGCAGCTTTGGGGCGTCCTACGAGCAGTACTTC	CASSFGASYEQYF	-	TRBJ2-7	TRBV11-3	-
TGTGCCAGCAGTCCGCACATGGGCCCAATTGCTTTCTTT	CASSPHMGPIAFF	-	TRBJ1-1	TRBV6-2/TRBV6-3	-
TGTGCCACCAGTGAAGCGGGACAGGGCTACGAGCAGTACTTC	CATSEAGQGYEQYF	TRBD1	TRBJ2-7	TRBV24-1	-
TGCAGCGTTGAGGGGCCTCTGGGTGGAAACACCATATATTTT	CSVEGPLGGNTIYF	-	TRBJ1-3	TRBV29-1	-
TGTGCCATCAGTGAGTGGACTCAAGGATACAATGAGCAGTTCTTC	CAISEWTQGYNEQFF	-	TRBJ2-1	TRBV10-3	-
TGTGCCAGCAGCCCGACAGGGGGTAAAGAAAAACTGTTTTTT	CASSPTGGKEKLFF	TRBD1	TRBJ1-4	TRBV9	-
TGTGCCAGCAGCCAAGTGGCAGGGGGCAGCTATGGCTACACCTTC	CASSQVAGGSYGYTF	TRBD1	TRBJ1-2	TRBV3-1/TRBV3-2	-
TGCGCCAGCAGCCAAGGGCCGAGGGACTCTGGAAACACCATATATTTT	CASSQGPRDSGNTIYF	-	TRBJ1-3	TRBV4-1	-
TGTGCCAGCAGCCAAGGAGTACAGTATAATTCACCCCTCCACTTT	CASSQGVQYNSPLHF	-	TRBJ1-6	TRBV3-1/TRBV3-2	-
TGTGCCACCTCCGCGGTTGGGGGGGCATCGAATACGCAGTATTTT	CATSAVGGASNTQYF	-	TRBJ2-3	TRBV24-1	-
TGTGCCAGCAGCCGCAGCCTCCAAGGAGGGACAGGGATAAAAAACACTGAAGCTTTCTTT	CASSRSLQGGTGIKNTEAFF	TRBD1	TRBJ1-1	TRBV3-1/TRBV3-2	-
TGTGCCATCAGTAGCGGACAGGGTACTTCACCCCTCCACTTT	CAISSGQGTSPLHF	TRBD1	TRBJ1-6	TRBV10-3	-
TGTGCCAGCAGCAAAGAAACGGGGGGCCCCTCCTACGAGCAGTACTTC	CASSKETGGPSYEQYF	-	TRBJ2-7	TRBV21-1	-
TGTGCCAGCAGCTTATTACAGGGGGATAATTCACCCCTCCACTTT	CASSLLQGDNSPLHF	TRBD1	TRBJ1-6	TRBV7-6	-
TGTGCCAGCAGCCAAAATTCCGGGACAGGGACGGGAGAGCAGTACTTC	CASSQNSGTGTGEQYF	TRBD1	TRBJ2-7	TRBV3-1/TRBV3-2	-
TGTGCCTCAGGGGCTAGCTCCTACGAGCAGTACTTC	CASGASSYEQYF	-	TRBJ2-7	TRBV7-8	-
TGCGCCAGCAGCCCAGGGACAGGGGGGATCCAGCCCCAGCATTTT	CASSPGTGGIQPQHF	TRBD1	TRBJ1-5	TRBV5-1	-
TGTGCCAGCAGCGTAGCCGGGACTAACATTCAGTACTTC	CASSVAGTNIQYF	-	TRBJ2-4	TRBV9	-
TGTGCCAGCAGCTTGTCGGACAGACCCTATGGCTACACCTTC	CASSLSDRPYGYTF	-	TRBJ1-2	TRBV7-9	-
TGTGCCTGGAGTGTAGGCGGCCGCTCTGGAAACACCATATATTTT	CAWSVGGRSGNTIYF	-	TRBJ1-3	TRBV30	-
TGTGCCAGCAGTGACTCAGCGACAGGGGGCTACAATGAGCAGTTCTTC	CASSDSATGGYNEQFF	TRBD1	TRBJ2-1	TRBV6-4	few
TGTGCCAGCAGCCGATACCTAGGGGGCATAGGTGGCACTGAAGCTTTCTTT	CASSRYLGGIGGTEAFF	TRBD1	TRBJ1-1	TRBV7-8	-
TGCAGCGTTGAAGCTCCCAGGTCGTACAATGAGCAGTTCTTC	CSVEAPRSYNEQFF	-	TRBJ2-1	TRBV29-1	-
TGTGCCAGCAGCTTCGAGAGGGGACAGGGGGCTAATGGCTACACCTTC	CASSFERGQGANGYTF	TRBD1	TRBJ1-2	TRBV5-4	-
TGTGCCAGCAGTGATCCAGGGAAGACTGAAGCTTTCTTT	CASSDPGKTEAFF	-	TRBJ1-1	TRBV25-1	once
TGTGCCAGTGGGATGGGACTGGGCACAGATACGCAGTATTTT	CASGMGLGTDTQYF	-	TRBJ2-3	TRBV19	-
TGCGCCAGCAGCTCCCCGGACTCCTATGGCTACACCTTC	CASSSPDSYGYTF	-	TRBJ1-2	TRBV5-1	-
TGCGCCAGCAGTCGTCGGACAGGGGAGAGGGCTAACTATGGCTACACCTTC	CASSRRTGERANYGYTF	TRBD1	TRBJ1-2	TRBV4-1	-
TGTGCCAGCTCGTCTGGATACGGACAGGTGAACACTGAAGCTTTCTTT	CASSSGYGQVNTEAFF	TRBD1	TRBJ1-1	TRBV18	-
TGCGCCAGCAGCTTGCGCGCAGGCTCTGGAAACACCATATATTTT	CASSLRAGSGNTIYF	-	TRBJ1-3	TRBV5-1	-
TGCGCCAGCAGCTGGGGGACTAAAGAGACCCAGTACTTC	CASSWGTKETQYF	TRBD2	TRBJ2-5	TRBV5-1	-
TGTGCCAGCAGTGAATACGGAGCCCGCACCGGGGAGCTGTTTTTT	CASSEYGARTGELFF	-	TRBJ2-2	TRBV25-1	-
TGTGCCAGTAGTTTTCGACAGTCCTACGAGCAGTACTTC	CASSFRQSYEQYF	-	TRBJ2-7	TRBV19	-
TGTGCCACCAGCAGAAATTTCCTAGCGGGAATCTACAATGAGCAGTTCTTC	CATSRNFLAGIYNEQFF	TRBD2	TRBJ2-1	TRBV15	-